This T cell receptor (beta chain) is from a study of tumour-infiltrating T cells in Burkitt lymphoma. CDR3 length: 14 amino acids. The germline V gene encodes CDR1 MNHNS and CDR2 SASEGT. V lost 6 bases to trimming and J lost 8 bases; unmatched junction nucleotides: 4. The sample holds a few counts of this clone. Sequencing was performed with immunoSEQ multiplex PCR; in TCRdb, only in-frame clones are kept and a portion is missing. This sample yields 13,000 to 15,000 clones, of which over 30% are seen a single time; under 7.5% belongs to the top ten. This receptor was identified in a human donor with diffuse large B-cell lymphoma. Sequenced sample: tumor tissue. The V call is TRBV6-1, the J call TRBJ2-3; 14 bases align to TRBD2. CDR3 nucleotides: TGTGCCAGCAGAGGGACTAGCGGGAGAGTTACGCAGTATTTT. Translated, it gives CASRGTSGRVTQYF.